This passage covers 10 T cell receptor beta chains from one sample sequenced in a study of persistence of HIV-infected CD4 T cells. An overlapping HIV-1 Gag peptide pool stimulated these cells at roughly 1 ug/peptide/mL. CD40L-negative CD69-negative CD45RO-high memory CD4+ T cells were sorted as populations depleted of antigen-responding cells. The libraries were made with immunoSEQ version 4 in survey mode. Profiled with immunoSEQ multiplex PCR; TCRdb holds only in-frame clones, not every one. The sample includes 25,000 to 40,000 clones, approximately 80% of them seen just once. These receptors lack a known antigen. The sequences come from CD4+ T cells sorted from PBMCs after approximately 19-hour stimulation, collected from a patient who received antiretroviral therapy. The receptors shown here come from an adult woman with HIV who was CMV-seropositive.

This sequence joins TRBV19 and TRBJ2-6, with TRBD1 matching over 10 bases. Germline V gives CDR1 LNHDA, CDR2 SQIVND (reference sequence). V lost 6 bases and J lost 3; bases outside the gene matches: 2. The CDR3 is made up of 15 amino acids. Here the CDR3 reads CASRTGGSGANVLTF. CDR3 DNA sequence: TGTGCCAGTAGGACAGGGGGCAGTGGGGCCAACGTCCTGACTTTC.

The chain combines TRBV9 with TRBJ1-1; D not certain. Germline V gene lookup returns CDR1 SGDLS and CDR2 YYNGEE. The CDR3 length is 14 residues. V was trimmed by 1 base and J by 8 bases, leaving 15 bases between them. For the CDR3, the DNA is TGTGCCAGCAGCGTAACCGCGGCCGGGAGCGAAGCTTTCTTT. This gives the protein CASSVTAAGSEAFF.

The chain carries TRBV12-3 or TRBV12-4 and TRBJ1-1; D is undetermined. V gave up 4 bases and J gave up 2 bases, with 8 bases separating them. The CDR3 is 13 amino acids. The CDR3 sequence: CASSWQLNTEAFF. The CDR3 DNA is TGTGCCAGCAGTTGGCAGTTAAACACTGAAGCTTTCTTT.

Here the CDR3 reads CASSLSQGRNQPQHF. In DNA form, the CDR3 reads TGTGCCAGCAGTTTATCGCAGGGGCGCAATCAGCCCCAGCATTTT. This rearrangement joins TRBV27 to TRBJ1-5, with TRBD1 as a possible D gene (6 bases). The CDR3 consists of 15 residues. Looked up from germline, CDR1 is MNHEY and CDR2 is SMNVEV (reference sequence). V shed 0 bases and J shed 2 bases, with 8 bases lying between them.

The CDR3 bases are TGTGCCAGCATCACAGGGGGCGGAGGAGAGCAGTACTTC. This translates into CASITGGGGEQYF. This rearrangement joins TRBV7-8 to TRBJ2-7, with 9 bases aligning to TRBD1. The CDR3 is made up of 13 amino acids. The junction had 8 bases not matched to a gene; V was cut back by 7 bases and J by 7 bases. Germline lookup yields CDR1 SGHVS and CDR2 FQNEAQ.

The gene calls are TRBV29-1 and TRBJ1-5; D ambiguous. The V end lost 4 bases, the J end lost 0 bases, and 7 bases lay between the germline ends. This CDR3 region has 13 residues. From germline, CDR1 is SQVTM and CDR2 ANQGSEA. The CDR3 DNA reads as TGCAGCGTTGTCACGGATAGCAATCAGCCCCAGCATTTT. It is translated as CSVVTDSNQPQHF.

The chain is built from TRBV6-5 and TRBJ1-6; D is unclear. V was clipped by 7 bases and J by 5 bases, with 12 bases between them. This CDR3 contains 14 residues. Germline-derived CDR1 and CDR2 are MNHEY and SVGAGI. CDR3 loop: CASIRETNNSPLHF. The CDR3 DNA sequence: TGTGCCAGCATTAGGGAAACCAATAATTCACCCCTCCACTTT.

The sample holds a few counts of this clone. The chain combines TRBV28 with TRBJ1-2; 7 nucleotides align to TRBD1. Germline CDR1 is MDHEN and CDR2 is SYDVKM. The CDR3 extends over 12 amino acids. The V segment lost 7 bases and the J segment 7 bases; nucleotides outside the gene matches: 6. The CDR3, as DNA: TGTGCCAGCACGACAGGGTCCCTTGGCTACACCTTC. Protein: CASTTGSLGYTF.

The chain has TRBV5-8 and TRBJ1-2; D may be TRBD1 (6 bases). Deletions cut 0 bases from V and 4 bases from J, with 10 bases between. Germline V gene sequence: CDR1 SGHTS, CDR2 YDEGEE. The CDR3 sequence is 14 residues long. CDR3 amino acids: CASSLAGGAYGYTF. In DNA, the CDR3 is TGTGCCAGCAGCTTGGCCGGGGGGGCCTATGGCTACACCTTC.

The chain carries TRBV6-5 and TRBJ1-2; maybe TRBD1 (5 bases). Germline lookup yields CDR1 MNHEY and CDR2 SVGAGI. V shed 3 bases and J shed 3 bases, with 8 bases lying between them. The CDR3 totals 13 residues. The CDR3 region has the DNA TGTGCCAGCAGTTATGCAGGGTACTATGGCTACACCTTC. Translated, it gives CASSYAGYYGYTF.